This T cell receptor beta chain was sequenced during a study of OX40 agonist ivuxolimab in advanced cancers. Turning to the study itself: Patients were dosed intravenously with ivuxolimab at 0.01 to 10 mg/kg every 2 weeks.

V was pared by 2 bases and J by 0 bases, with 12 bases between. The germline V gene encodes CDR1 SGHVS and CDR2 FNYEAQ. There are 16 residues in the CDR3. Libraries were prepared by immunoSEQ multiplex PCR; TCRdb keeps only in-frame clonotypes and omits some of them. Among about 77,000 clones listed, about nine tenths were seen once. The material sequenced was CD4+ or CD8+ T cells sorted from blood, taken in a trial of the OX40 agonist ivuxolimab. The receptor's source is an adult with an advanced solid tumor such as melanoma, head and neck, liver or kidney cancer. This chain uses TRBV7-6 with TRBJ2-3; possible D gene TRBD2, 5 bases. The chain's CDR3 is CASSLRAEASTDTQYF. The DNA of the CDR3 is TGTGCCAGCAGCTTAAGAGCGGAGGCTAGCACAGATACGCAGTATTTT.